This T cell receptor (beta chain) was identified in a study of CD8 T cells in ankylosing spondylitis. General study points: Existing reports had already noted some motif variants in reactive arthritis synovial fluid and blood. A TCR beta motif of roughly 8 highly homologous variants appeared characteristic of ankylosing spondylitis blood. Matched ankylosing spondylitis synovial fluid reportedly contained a significantly enriched population of disease-linked clones. CD8+ by phenotype, disease-linked clones were relatively rare in peripheral blood.

TCRdb processed the 5' RACE reads anew with MiXCR; each CDR3 protein has one entry. In the table there are 500,000 to 650,000 distinct CDR3 sequences, about 5.2% of which are singletons. At least ten counts were recorded for this clonotype. No antigen is known for it. Material: blood, either unsorted or a sorted T cell fraction (not recorded which). The receptor was isolated from a male donor with ankylosing spondylitis.

CDR3 residues: CSEVGGPTDTQYF. The CDR3 DNA reads TGCAGCGAGGTGGGGGGACCCACAGATACGCAGTATTTT. This chain links TRBV29-1 with TRBJ2-3, with D possibly matching TRBD2 (6 bases). This CDR3 comprises 13 residues. Germline V gene sequence: CDR1 SQVTM, CDR2 ANQGSEA. Trimming took 7 bases from V and 2 from J, leaving 13 bases between them.